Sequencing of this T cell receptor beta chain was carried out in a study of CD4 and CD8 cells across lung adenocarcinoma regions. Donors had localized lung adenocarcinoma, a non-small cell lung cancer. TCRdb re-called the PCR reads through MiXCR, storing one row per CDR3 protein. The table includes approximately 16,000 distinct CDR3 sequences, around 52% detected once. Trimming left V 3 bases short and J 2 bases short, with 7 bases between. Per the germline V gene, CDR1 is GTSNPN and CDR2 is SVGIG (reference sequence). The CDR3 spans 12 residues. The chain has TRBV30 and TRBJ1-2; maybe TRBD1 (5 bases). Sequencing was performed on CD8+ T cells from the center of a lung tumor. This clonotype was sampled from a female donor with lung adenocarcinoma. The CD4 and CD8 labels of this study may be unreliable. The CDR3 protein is CAWSRQNYGYTF. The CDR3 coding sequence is TGTGCCTGGAGCCGACAGAACTATGGCTACACCTTC.